These T cell receptor beta chains were read from a single sample in a study of T-cell reconstitution after alpha-beta-depleted transplantation in children. MiXCR, run by TCRdb on the PCR reads, gives a single entry per CDR3 protein. Of about 170,000 distinct CDR3 sequences in the sample, 11% were seen once. The source was PBMCs, collected before TCRalphabeta/CD19-depleted stem cell transplant. The receptors originated from a boy aged 2 to 9 with acute myeloid leukemia, due to receive a stem cell transplant. Both conserved end residues are trimmed from each CDR3. Size tells how often a clone was seen (once, few, many) or the class of an expanded clone, and some rows leave it out.

abundance: many
j_gene: TRBJ1-2
v_gene: TRBV27
CDR3aa: ASGWSGNYGYT

abundance: many
j_gene: TRBJ1-2
v_gene: TRBV20-1
CDR3aa: SARETGTGGHGYT

abundance: few
j_gene: TRBJ2-7
v_gene: TRBV4-1
CDR3aa: ASSQDRGGGTWSYEQY

abundance: many
j_gene: TRBJ1-4
v_gene: TRBV29-1
CDR3aa: SVDTDRPGEKLF

abundance: NA
j_gene: TRBJ1-3
v_gene: TRBV6-1
CDR3aa: ASSGPFGNTIY

abundance: many
j_gene: TRBJ2-2
v_gene: TRBV3-1
CDR3aa: ASSPGKGATGELF

abundance: many
j_gene: TRBJ2-7
v_gene: TRBV11-2
CDR3aa: ASSSSAGVYEQY

abundance: many
j_gene: TRBJ2-2
v_gene: TRBV20-1
CDR3aa: SARVGGTGELF

abundance: many
j_gene: TRBJ2-3
v_gene: TRBV20-1
CDR3aa: SEGQFTDTQY

abundance: many
j_gene: TRBJ2-3
v_gene: TRBV7-3
CDR3aa: ASSPTSALDTQY

abundance: few
j_gene: TRBJ1-2
v_gene: TRBV12-3/TRBV12-4
CDR3aa: ASSLEGRPNYGYT

abundance: many
j_gene: TRBJ2-1
v_gene: TRBV20-1
CDR3aa: SARSLGSYNEQF

abundance: NA
j_gene: TRBJ2-1
v_gene: TRBV4-2
CDR3aa: ASGPGAGGLYNEQF

abundance: many
j_gene: TRBJ2-7
v_gene: TRBV4-1
CDR3aa: ASSQEAGGTYEQY

abundance: many
j_gene: TRBJ2-7
v_gene: TRBV20-1
CDR3aa: SARAGARNEQY

abundance: many
j_gene: TRBJ2-1
v_gene: TRBV7-9
CDR3aa: ASSSGTFLYEQF

abundance: few
j_gene: TRBJ2-1
v_gene: TRBV20-1
CDR3aa: SARTPGQGSPWEQF

abundance: many
j_gene: TRBJ2-7
v_gene: TRBV12-3/TRBV12-4
CDR3aa: ASTRGQGNEQY

abundance: many
j_gene: TRBJ1-5
v_gene: TRBV6-1
CDR3aa: ASSSPDGRNQPQH

abundance: many
j_gene: TRBJ1-1
v_gene: TRBV20-1
CDR3aa: SARTGNTEAF

abundance: NA
j_gene: TRBJ2-1
v_gene: TRBV7-3
CDR3aa: ASSLPGGSSYNEQF

abundance: many
j_gene: TRBJ1-2
v_gene: TRBV28
CDR3aa: ASKQGARGYT

abundance: many
j_gene: TRBJ2-7
v_gene: TRBV20-1
CDR3aa: SAREQGLVAEQY

abundance: many
j_gene: TRBJ1-2
v_gene: TRBV5-1
CDR3aa: ASSPQGDYGYT

abundance: NA
j_gene: TRBJ2-1
v_gene: TRBV11-2
CDR3aa: ASSLGDRDRQF

abundance: many
j_gene: TRBJ2-7
v_gene: TRBV20-1
CDR3aa: SARWDPEQY

abundance: many
j_gene: TRBJ2-5
v_gene: TRBV7-6
CDR3aa: ASSLLPHGRETQY

abundance: many
j_gene: TRBJ2-2
v_gene: TRBV11-2
CDR3aa: ASSFLWSDTGELF

abundance: few
j_gene: TRBJ1-2
v_gene: TRBV20-1
CDR3aa: CARDTRTRQSSYGYT

abundance: many
j_gene: TRBJ1-5
v_gene: TRBV6-5
CDR3aa: ASGINQPQH

abundance: many
j_gene: TRBJ1-1
v_gene: TRBV29-1
CDR3aa: SVGGQGGLEAF

abundance: many
j_gene: TRBJ2-2
v_gene: TRBV5-6
CDR3aa: ASSFGTGATGELF

abundance: many
j_gene: TRBJ2-5
v_gene: TRBV6-5
CDR3aa: ASRRTDRAETQY

abundance: many
j_gene: TRBJ1-1
v_gene: TRBV18
CDR3aa: ASSPRGLGTEAF

abundance: many
j_gene: TRBJ2-2
v_gene: TRBV5-4
CDR3aa: ASSLSGTTGELF

abundance: many
j_gene: TRBJ2-5
v_gene: TRBV5-6
CDR3aa: ASSFRQEVPETQY

abundance: many
j_gene: TRBJ2-1
v_gene: TRBV29-1
CDR3aa: SVEDLNYQRGNEQF

abundance: many
j_gene: TRBJ2-7
v_gene: TRBV20-1
CDR3aa: SARGGSSYEQY

abundance: many
j_gene: TRBJ2-7
v_gene: TRBV28
CDR3aa: ASRGMGSGSVYEQY

abundance: NA
j_gene: TRBJ2-2
v_gene: TRBV28
CDR3aa: ASRSSFRELF

abundance: NA
j_gene: TRBJ2-3
v_gene: TRBV11-2
CDR3aa: ASSLSAGDTQY

abundance: many
j_gene: TRBJ2-7
v_gene: TRBV28
CDR3aa: ASSRRDHVSYEQY

abundance: many
j_gene: TRBJ2-6
v_gene: TRBV6-5
CDR3aa: ASSYSGTASGANVLT

abundance: many
j_gene: TRBJ1-6
v_gene: TRBV27
CDR3aa: ASSFMRQNYSPLH

abundance: few
j_gene: TRBJ1-5
v_gene: TRBV15
CDR3aa: ATSRDWTGYSNQPQH

abundance: many
j_gene: TRBJ2-7
v_gene: TRBV7-9
CDR3aa: ASSQITPYEQY

abundance: many
j_gene: TRBJ2-7
v_gene: TRBV29-1
CDR3aa: SGTGASYEQY

abundance: many
j_gene: TRBJ1-2
v_gene: TRBV7-9
CDR3aa: ASSLAGDRVDYGYT

abundance: NA
j_gene: TRBJ2-7
v_gene: TRBV7-2
CDR3aa: ASSPMGTGKYEQY

abundance: many
j_gene: TRBJ2-7
v_gene: TRBV12-3/TRBV12-4
CDR3aa: ASRGASGSSYEQY